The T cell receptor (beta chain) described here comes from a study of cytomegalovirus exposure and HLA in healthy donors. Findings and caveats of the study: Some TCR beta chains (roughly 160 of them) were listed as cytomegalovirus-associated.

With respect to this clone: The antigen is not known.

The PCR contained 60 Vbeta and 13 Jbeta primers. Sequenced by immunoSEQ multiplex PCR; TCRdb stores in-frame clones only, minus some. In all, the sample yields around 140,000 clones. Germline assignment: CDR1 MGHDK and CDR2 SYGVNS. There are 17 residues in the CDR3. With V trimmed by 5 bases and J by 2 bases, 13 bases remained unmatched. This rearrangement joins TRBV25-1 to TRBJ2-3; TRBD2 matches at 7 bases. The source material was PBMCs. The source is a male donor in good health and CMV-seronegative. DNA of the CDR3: TGTGCCAGCAGTCAGCCCGGGACTACCCTAATCACAGATACGCAGTATTTT. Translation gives CASSQPGTTLITDTQYF.